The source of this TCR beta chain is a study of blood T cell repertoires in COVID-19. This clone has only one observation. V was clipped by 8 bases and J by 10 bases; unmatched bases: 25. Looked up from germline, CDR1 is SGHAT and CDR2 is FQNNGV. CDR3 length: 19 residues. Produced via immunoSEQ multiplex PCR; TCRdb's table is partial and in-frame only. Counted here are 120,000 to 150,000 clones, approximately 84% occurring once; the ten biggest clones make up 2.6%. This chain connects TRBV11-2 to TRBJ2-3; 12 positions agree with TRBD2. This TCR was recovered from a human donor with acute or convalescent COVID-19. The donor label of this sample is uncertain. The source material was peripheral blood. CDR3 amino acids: CASGPPGLAGSGGGESQYF. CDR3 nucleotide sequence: TGTGCCAGCGGACCTCCGGGACTAGCGGGCTCGGGTGGTGGGGAATCGCAGTATTTT.